This is a list of T cell receptor beta chains from one sample in a study of low-dose radiotherapy and immunotherapy resistance in tumors. TCRdb re-called the reads through MiXCR, storing one row per CDR3 protein. The table has about 39,000 distinct CDR3 sequences, less than 25% seen once. The sequencing used PBMCs, collected after low-dose radiotherapy plus immunotherapy. The receptors here all came from a female donor with ovarian cancer. Each CDR3 is given with its conserved first and last residue. Each record gives: J gene, D gene, V gene, clone size, CDR3 protein, CDR3 DNA. The D gene is left open where the match is weak. Clone size is not always given. Where it is, it says once, few, many or a class for expanded clones.

TRBJ1-2,TRBD1,TRBV6-5,-,CASRPPGQGNYGYTF,TGTGCCAGCAGACCCCCGGGACAGGGGAACTATGGCTACACCTTC
TRBJ1-2,TRBD1,TRBV30,many,CAWSADRGLYYGYTF,TGTGCCTGGAGTGCTGACAGGGGGCTTTACTATGGCTACACCTTC
TRBJ2-1,-,TRBV4-2,few,CASSLQPSSSYNEQFF,TGTGCCAGCAGCCTACAACCAAGCAGCTCCTACAATGAGCAGTTCTTC
TRBJ1-5,TRBD1,TRBV5-1,many,CASSFTSGQGQPQHF,TGCGCCAGCAGCTTTACCTCGGGACAGGGGCAGCCCCAGCATTTT
TRBJ2-7,TRBD1,TRBV5-5,-,CASSWVDRGYEQYF,TGTGCCAGCAGCTGGGTGGACAGGGGCTACGAGCAGTACTTC
TRBJ2-2,-,TRBV9,many,CASSVVSGRELFF,TGTGCCAGCAGCGTAGTGTCTGGGAGGGAGCTGTTTTTT
TRBJ2-2,-,TRBV5-1,many,CASSSRGERSGELFF,TGCGCCAGCAGCTCCAGGGGGGAACGAAGCGGGGAGCTGTTTTTT
TRBJ1-3,TRBD1,TRBV6-8,-,CASSYSTGRSGNTIYF,TGTGCCAGCAGTTACTCGACAGGGCGCTCTGGAAACACCATATATTTT
TRBJ2-2,-,TRBV6-2/TRBV6-3,-,CASILGGLSGELFF,TGTGCCAGCATTCTGGGGGGCTTGAGCGGGGAGCTGTTTTTT
TRBJ2-1,TRBD1,TRBV20-1,-,CSVPKTGAMNNEQFF,TGCAGTGTTCCTAAAACAGGGGCCATGAACAATGAGCAGTTCTTC